These 28 T cell receptor beta chains came from one sample sequenced in a study of naive and memory T cell subsets. The beta constant-region primer was an equimolar mix of two oligonucleotides covering TRBC1 and TRBC2. Ligated cDNA was amplified by four rounds of PCR with nested alpha and beta constant-region primers and SP2. From the UMI-ligation and nested PCR reads, TCRdb called clonotypes with MiXCR, one entry per CDR3 protein. In the table there are roughly 80,000 distinct CDR3 sequences, 8% to 9.5% of which are singletons. What was sequenced was naive CD8+ T cells from blood. Every receptor here comes from a human donor in good health.

This chain joins TRBV5-6 and TRBJ2-1; possibly TRBD2 for D (6 bases). Per germline, CDR1 SGHDT and CDR2 YYEEEE. There are 12 residues in the CDR3. Trimming cost V 2 bases and J 14 bases, with 14 bases left between them. CDR3 sequence (DNA): TGTGCCAGCAGCTTCGGGGGAGCGGCAGAGTTCTTC. Its translation: CASSFGGAAEFF. Full variable domain (outside the CDR3, taken from reference TRBV5-6 and TRBJ2-1): DAGVTQSPTHLIKTRGQQVTLRCSPKSGHDTVSWYQQALGQGPQFIFQYYEEEERQRGNFPDRFSGHQFPNYSSELNVNALLLGDSALYLCASSFGGAAEFFGPGTRLTVL.

The sample holds a few counts of this clonotype. V gene TRBV11-1 combines with J gene TRBJ2-2; TRBD2 matches at 10 bases. After removal of 4 bases from V and 2 bases from J, the junction contained 4 bases not matched to a gene. This CDR3 spans 16 amino acids. The germline V gene encodes CDR1 SGHAT and CDR2 FQDESV (reference sequence). CDR3 in DNA: TGTGCCAGCAGCTCGCTAGCGGGAGTAAACACCGGGGAGCTGTTTTTT. Translated: CASSSLAGVNTGELFF.

The sample holds many counts of this clonotype. This chain uses TRBV7-9 with TRBJ2-7; D is unresolved. The germline CDR1 and CDR2 sequences are SEHNR and FQNEAQ (reference sequence). The CDR3 has 13 residues. With 4 bases removed from V and 4 bases from J, the gap between germline ends came to 11 bases. CDR3 protein: CASSSALEYEQYF. The CDR3 DNA reads TGTGCCAGCAGCTCAGCCCTCGAATACGAGCAGTACTTC. The full variable domain, with the rest looked up from reference TRBV7-9 and TRBJ2-7, is DTGVSQNPRHKITKRGQNVTFRCDPISEHNRLYWYRQTLGQGPEFLTYFQNEAQLEKSRLLSDRFSAERPKGSFSTLEIQRTEQGDSAMYLCASSSALEYEQYFGPGTRLTVT.

CDR3 sequence (DNA): TGTGCCAGCAGCCCACAATTAGGGGGGCAGGGAAACATTCAGTACTTC. As protein: CASSPQLGGQGNIQYF. This chain connects TRBV4-2 to TRBJ2-4; the D gene could be TRBD1 or TRBD2 (6 bases each). Germline CDR1 reads LGHNA; CDR2 reads YNFKEQ. The CDR3 has 16 residues. Trimming stripped 4 bases from V and 6 bases from J, with 19 bases between.

The rearrangement uses TRBV5-1 and TRBJ2-7; D gene uncertain. Germline CDR1 reads SGHRS; CDR2 reads YFSETQ. The CDR3 is 14 residues long. Trimming pared 0 bases from V and 2 bases from J, leaving 9 bases between. CDR3 sequence (DNA): TGCGCCAGCAGCTTGGCGGCAGGAACCTACGAGCAGTACTTC. This translates into CASSLAAGTYEQYF.

This clonotype occurred many times. This chain uses TRBV5-1 with TRBJ1-1; the D is unclear. Germline V gene sequence: CDR1 SGHRS, CDR2 YFSETQ. Trimming shortened V by 0 bases and J by 0 bases, and 9 bases separated the two germline ends. This CDR3 comprises 15 residues. As DNA, the CDR3 is TGCGCCAGCAGCTTGGGAGAGGGAATGAACACTGAAGCTTTCTTT. This translates into CASSLGEGMNTEAFF.

This clonotype showed up many times. The genes are TRBV11-2 and TRBJ2-3, with 8 bases aligning to TRBD2. Germline V gene sequence: CDR1 SGHAT, CDR2 FQNNGV. The CDR3 is 18 amino acids. J gave up 0 bases and V 6 bases, and 14 bases lay outside the gene matches. The CDR3 loop is CASSMGVAGPLSTDTQYF. Here the CDR3 DNA reads TGTGCCAGCAGTATGGGGGTAGCGGGACCTCTGAGCACAGATACGCAGTATTTT.

This chain links TRBV2 with TRBJ1-4, with TRBD1 as a possible D gene (5 bases). Germline-derived CDR1 and CDR2 are SNHLY and FYNNEI. V was clipped by 6 bases and J by 7 bases, with 6 bases between them. CDR3 size: 11 residues. Here the CDR3 reads CASRTVEKLFF. The CDR3 coding sequence is TGTGCCAGCAGGACAGTTGAAAAACTGTTTTTT.

The rearrangement links TRBV11-3 to TRBJ1-2; the match to TRBD1 covers 7 bases. The CDR3 covers 17 residues. V shed 3 bases and J 2 bases; nucleotides not matched to a gene: 12. CDR1 and CDR2 (germline): SGHNT, YENEEA. The CDR3 region has the DNA TGTGCCAGCAGCTTCCGCCCTAACCCAGGGGGAAACTATGGCTACACCTTC. This gives the protein CASSFRPNPGGNYGYTF.

This clonotype has just a few counts. The V gene is TRBV7-8, the J gene TRBJ2-1; possible D gene TRBD2, 5 bases. Between the trimmed V and J ends, which lost 2 bases and 5 bases, there was a span of 7 bases. This CDR3 comprises 13 residues. Germline V CDR1 and CDR2: SGHVS, FQNEAQ. The CDR3 reads CASSLMGDNEQFF. The CDR3 DNA follows: TGTGCCAGCAGCTTAATGGGAGACAATGAGCAGTTCTTC.

This clonotype was seen more than once but under ten times. The V call is TRBV5-1, the J call TRBJ1-1; no clear D. The germline V gene has CDR1 SGHRS and CDR2 YFSETQ. The CDR3 is made up of 15 amino acids. Trimming cost V 4 bases and J 0 bases, with 13 bases left between them. The CDR3 protein is CASSPGPGMNTEAFF. In DNA form, the CDR3 reads TGCGCCAGCAGCCCAGGCCCGGGTATGAACACTGAAGCTTTCTTT.

This clonotype was detected a few times. In DNA form, the CDR3 reads TGTGCCAGCAGCCTCTACCCGGACCTCACAGATACGCAGTATTTT. As protein: CASSLYPDLTDTQYF. The chain employs TRBV2 and TRBJ2-3; D is unresolved. Germline CDR1 SNHLY, CDR2 FYNNEI. This CDR3 contains 15 residues. Trimming took off 6 bases at V and 2 bases at J, with 15 bases between the two ends.

The chain carries TRBV9 and TRBJ2-3, with a tentative D call TRBD2 (6 bases). CDR1 SGDLS and CDR2 YYNGEE come from the germline V gene. The V end lost 6 bases, the J end lost 1 base, and 15 bases lay between the germline ends. This CDR3 is built from 15 residues. The CDR3 loop is CASTSGDSGTDTQYF. The CDR3 nucleotides are TGTGCCAGCACCTCGGGGGATAGCGGCACAGATACGCAGTATTTT.

A few counts support this clonotype. The chain recombines TRBV10-3 with TRBJ1-1; D perhaps matches TRBD1 (5 bases). The CDR3 length is 15 residues. The V end lost 2 bases, the J end lost 0 bases, and 10 bases lay between the germline ends. Germline CDR1 is ENHRY and CDR2 is SYGVKD. CDR3: CAISEGTDLNTEAFF. The CDR3 DNA sequence: TGTGCCATCAGTGAGGGGACGGATTTGAACACTGAAGCTTTCTTT.

This clonotype was seen a handful of times. The chain couples TRBV4-1 to TRBJ2-7, with unresolved D. The length of the CDR3 is 15 residues. Per germline, CDR1 MGHRA and CDR2 YSYEKL. Trimming cost V 0 bases and J 2 bases, with 11 bases left between them. The DNA for the CDR3 is TGCGCCAGCAGCCAAGAACACACTATAGCCTACGAGCAGTACTTC. This gives the protein CASSQEHTIAYEQYF.

This clonotype was picked up a small number of times. The chain has TRBV5-5 and TRBJ2-7; D remains unclear. Germline V gives CDR1 SGHKS, CDR2 YYEKEE (reference sequence). V lost 1 base and J lost 11, with 10 bases in between. The CDR3 is 11 residues long. Written as DNA, the CDR3 is TGTGCCAGCAGCTTGACAGAATTGGAGTACTTC. It codes for CASSLTELEYF.

This clonotype has at least ten counts. The CDR3: CASSSEGQRHIQYF. In DNA, the CDR3 is TGTGCCAGCAGTTCCGAAGGACAGAGGCACATTCAGTACTTC. The chain links TRBV2 to TRBJ2-4; a weak D match, TRBD1 (6 bases). The CDR3 covers 14 residues. The germline V and J ends were trimmed by 5 bases and 8 bases, with 16 bases remaining between them. CDR1 is SNHLY and CDR2 is FYNNEI in the germline V gene.

This clonotype was found many times. The genes are TRBV27 and TRBJ2-1, with D possibly being TRBD1 (5 bases). This CDR3 has 16 residues. Germline-derived CDR1 and CDR2 are MNHEY and SMNVEV (reference sequence). Trimming left V 3 bases short and J 6 bases short, with 18 bases between. CDR3 sequence: CASSFIQAMSVNEQFF. The CDR3 nucleotides read TGTGCCAGCAGTTTTATACAGGCAATGTCGGTCAATGAGCAGTTCTTC.

CDR3 sequence reads: CASSLDGLLNTEAFF. CDR3 bases: TGTGCCAGCAGCTTGGACGGACTCCTGAACACTGAAGCTTTCTTT. The chain has TRBV5-4 and TRBJ1-1, with D unclear. The CDR3 is 15 residues long. Germline CDR1 reads SGHNT; CDR2 reads YYREEE (reference sequence). Trimming stripped 0 bases from V and 0 bases from J, with 9 bases between.

This clonotype came up many times. The J gene is TRBJ2-2, the V gene TRBV7-6; TRBD1 agrees at 7 bases. This CDR3 region has 17 residues. The V and J ends lost 3 bases and 2 bases, in that order; junction bases with no gene match: 9. Germline V gene lookup returns CDR1 SGHVS and CDR2 FNYEAQ. The CDR3 is CASSFLQDRINTGELFF. The CDR3 nucleotides are TGTGCCAGCAGCTTTCTTCAGGACAGGATTAACACCGGGGAGCTGTTTTTT. The complete variable domain, with remaining parts taken from reference TRBV7-6 and TRBJ2-2, reads GAGVSQSPRYKVTKRGQDVALRCDPISGHVSLYWYRQALGQGPEFLTYFNYEAQQDKSGLPNDRFSAERPEGSISTLTIQRTEQRDSAMYRCASSFLQDRINTGELFFGEGSRLTVL.

This clonotype was detected a few times. The chain recombines TRBV29-1 with TRBJ2-7; tentatively, D is TRBD2 (6 bases). The ends were cut back, 7 bases at V and 0 bases at J, with 13 bases in the middle. CDR1 and CDR2 (germline): SQVTM, ANQGSEA. This CDR3 is 13 amino acids long. CDR3 amino acids: CSARGSGSYEQYF. The CDR3 bases are TGCAGCGCTAGGGGTAGCGGCTCCTACGAGCAGTACTTC.

The chain employs TRBV28 and TRBJ2-5, with D perhaps matching TRBD1 or TRBD2 (6 bases each). V was shortened by 6 bases and J by 7 bases, with 21 bases between the two germline ends. The germline CDR1 and CDR2 sequences are MDHEN and SYDVKM. This CDR3 is 15 amino acids long. The CDR3 loop is CASRVAGTLEGTQYF. CDR3 DNA sequence: TGTGCCAGCAGAGTCGCGGGGACACTCGAGGGGACCCAGTACTTC.

The genes are TRBV28 and TRBJ1-2; 7 positions agree with TRBD1. With V trimmed by 4 bases and J by 3 bases, 5 bases remained unmatched. This CDR3 has 14 amino acids. The V gene's germline CDR1 is MDHEN and CDR2 SYDVKM. The CDR3 protein is CASSSGDSHYGYTF. The CDR3 region has the DNA TGTGCCAGCAGTTCAGGGGACAGCCACTATGGCTACACCTTC.

This clonotype occurred a few times. This chain joins TRBV25-1 and TRBJ2-7; 16 nucleotides match TRBD2. Trimming removed 6 bases from V and 3 bases from J; junction bases left unmatched: 8. Germline V gene lookup returns CDR1 MGHDK and CDR2 SYGVNS. CDR3 length equals 17 residues. In nucleotides, the CDR3 is TGTGCCAGCAGACCGGGGACTAGCGGGAGGGAGAGCTACGAGCAGTACTTC. This encodes CASRPGTSGRESYEQYF.

At least ten counts were recorded for this clonotype. V is TRBV7-9 and J is TRBJ1-2; TRBD1 might be the D (6 bases). This CDR3 contains 19 residues. The germline CDR1 and CDR2 sequences are SEHNR and FQNEAQ (reference sequence). The V end was cut by 2 bases, the J end by 5 bases, with 27 bases between. DNA of the CDR3: TGTGCCAGCAGCTTAACCCCCCGCCCTCACCCAGGGGCAGATTATGGCTACACCTTC. Translation gives CASSLTPRPHPGADYGYTF.

The V and J genes are TRBV21-1 and TRBJ1-5; TRBD1, the table's D call, was not compared with the DNA. TRBV21-1 counts as a pseudogene. The CDR3 sequence is 15 residues long. The CDR3 DNA follows: TGTGCCAGCAGCTATACCCCGGGACACCCGCTGCCCCAGCATTTT. As protein: CASSYTPGHPLPQHF.

This clonotype showed up many times. CDR3 in amino acids: CASGTVYEQYF. The CDR3 coding sequence is TGTGCCAGCGGTACAGTTTACGAGCAGTACTTC. The gene calls are TRBV6-5 and TRBJ2-7; D call uncertain. Trimming left V 8 bases short and J 4 bases short, with 9 bases between. Germline V gene lookup returns CDR1 MNHEY and CDR2 SVGAGI. The CDR3 contains 11 residues.

This clonotype was detected a few times. V gene TRBV7-6 combines with J gene TRBJ2-5; D is uncertain. The CDR3 covers 14 residues. Trimming took off 5 bases at V and 1 base at J, with 11 bases between the two ends. The germline V gene encodes CDR1 SGHVS and CDR2 FNYEAQ. The CDR3 bases are TGTGCCAGCAGCCTCATAATAGGCCAAGAGACCCAGTACTTC. It translates to CASSLIIGQETQYF.